These T cell receptor beta chains were read from a single sample in a study of T cell responses to AZD1222 COVID-19 vaccine. Assay used: immunoSEQ multiplex PCR; TCRdb lists only in-frame clones, some missing. This sample has 100,000 to 150,000 clones; 90% occur once, and the top ten carry 6.9%. Source: peripheral blood, taken on day 0 of AZD1222 vaccination. Receptors were obtained from an adult in good health. Each CDR3 is given with its conserved first and last residue. D genes are given only for firm matches. Expanded clones are given a class, and other clones once, few, many or no size at all.

TRBJ2-3 | 16 | - | - | TRBV19 | CASTLRRVPSTDTQYF | TGTGCCAGTACCCTGCGCAGGGTCCCTAGCACAGATACGCAGTATTTT
TRBJ2-3 | 18 | - | - | TRBV5-4 | CASSLTLGGGGGVDTQYF | TGTGCCAGCAGCTTGACCCTTGGAGGAGGAGGAGGAGTAGATACGCAGTATTTT
TRBJ2-5 | 14 | TRBD2 | once | TRBV12-5 | CASGSGGPQETQYF | TGTGCTAGTGGCAGCGGGGGGCCTCAAGAGACCCAGTACTTC
TRBJ2-5 | 23 | TRBD2 | - | TRBV6-4 | CASSDLPPVSRRTSGETWETQYF | TGTGCCAGCAGTGACCTCCCCCCGGTGAGTCGGAGGACTAGCGGGGAGACTTGGGAGACCCAGTACTTC
TRBJ2-7 | 15 | TRBD1 | - | TRBV30 | CAWGVGQGPSYEQYF | TGTGCCTGGGGGGTGGGACAGGGGCCTTCCTACGAGCAGTACTTC
TRBJ1-2 | 14 | - | - | TRBV28 | CASSSRDGSRGYTF | TGTGCCAGCAGTTCTCGAGACGGGTCTCGGGGCTACACCTTC
TRBJ1-5 | 16 | TRBD1 | - | TRBV6-5 | CASSHYLTGGDQPQHF | TGTGCCAGCAGTCACTATTTGACAGGGGGCGATCAGCCCCAGCATTTT
TRBJ2-7 | 15 | TRBD2 | - | TRBV7-2 | CASLNPGTSSYEQYF | TGTGCCAGCCTAAACCCCGGGACTAGTTCCTACGAGCAGTACTTC
TRBJ1-3 | 16 | - | - | TRBV2 | CASSEAGRVSGNTIYF | TGTGCCAGCAGTGAAGCTGGCCGTGTCTCTGGAAACACCATATATTTT
TRBJ2-2 | 17 | - | few | TRBV7-3 | CASSLIRDRTNTGELFF | TGTGCCAGCAGCTTAATTAGGGATAGGACGAACACCGGGGAGCTGTTTTTT
TRBJ1-2 | 14 | - | once | TRBV7-2 | CASSLDRGGHGYTF | TGTGCCAGCAGCTTAGATCGGGGAGGGCATGGCTACACCTTC
TRBJ2-3 | 15 | - | - | TRBV6-5 | CASSYSGVHTDTQYF | TGTGCCAGCAGTTACTCGGGGGTCCACACAGATACGCAGTATTTT
TRBJ1-5 | 14 | - | - | TRBV15 | CATSRGSHNQPQHF | TGTGCCACCAGCAGAGGGTCCCACAATCAGCCCCAGCATTTT
TRBJ2-7 | 17 | TRBD1 | - | TRBV7-9 | CASSHPRDRRTTYEQYF | TGTGCCAGCAGCCATCCAAGGGACAGGCGGACTACCTACGAGCAGTACTTC
TRBJ2-2 | 15 | TRBD2 | - | TRBV29-1 | CSVGTLAGGPGELFF | TGCAGCGTTGGAACTCTAGCGGGGGGGCCCGGGGAGCTGTTTTTT
TRBJ1-1 | 12 | - | - | TRBV5-4 | CASSSENTEAFF | TGTGCCAGCAGCTCAGAGAACACTGAAGCTTTCTTT
TRBJ1-4 | 14 | - | - | TRBV27 | CARHREGSNEKLFF | TGTGCCAGACATAGGGAAGGATCTAATGAAAAACTGTTTTTT
TRBJ2-7 | 17 | TRBD1 | - | TRBV4-3 | CASSQAWTVDRGTEQYF | TGCGCCAGCAGCCAAGCATGGACCGTGGACAGGGGGACCGAGCAGTACTTC
TRBJ2-6 | 15 | - | - | TRBV27 | CASSLSQSGANVLTF | TGTGCCAGCAGTTTAAGTCAGTCTGGGGCCAACGTCCTGACTTTC
TRBJ2-1 | 16 | TRBD1 | - | TRBV5-4 | CASSARSGTVYNEQFF | TGTGCCAGCAGCGCCCGGTCCGGGACAGTCTACAATGAGCAGTTCTTC
TRBJ2-7 | 14 | TRBD1 | once | TRBV5-1 | CASRPGTGHYEQYF | TGCGCCAGCAGACCCGGGACAGGGCACTACGAGCAGTACTTC
TRBJ1-3 | 15 | - | - | TRBV19 | CASTPGQWGGNTIYF | TGTGCCAGTACCCCCGGACAGTGGGGTGGAAACACCATATATTTT
TRBJ2-1 | 13 | - | - | TRBV7-2 | CASSLGSYNEQFF | TGTGCCAGCAGCTTAGGAAGCTACAATGAGCAGTTCTTC
TRBJ1-2 | 15 | - | - | TRBV4-1 | CASSQGVSQNYGYTF | TGCGCCAGCAGCCAAGGGGTCAGCCAAAACTATGGCTACACCTTC
TRBJ1-5 | 14 | - | - | TRBV5-5 | CASSLYPRAQPQHF | TGTGCCAGCAGCTTGTATCCCCGGGCTCAGCCCCAGCATTTT
TRBJ1-6 | 15 | - | - | TRBV7-6 | CASSLVGLANSPLHF | TGTGCCAGCAGCTTAGTGGGTTTGGCTAATTCACCCCTCCACTTT
TRBJ1-1 | 15 | - | - | TRBV5-1 | CASSALQGGGTEAFF | TGCGCCAGCAGCGCCCTACAGGGAGGGGGCACTGAAGCTTTCTTT
TRBJ1-1 | 13 | - | - | TRBV12-3/TRBV12-4 | CASSPEMNTEAFF | TGTGCCAGCAGCCCTGAGATGAACACTGAAGCTTTCTTT
TRBJ2-3 | 17 | TRBD2 | - | TRBV3-1/TRBV3-2 | CASSQVSGGASTDTQYF | TGTGCCAGCAGCCAAGTTAGCGGGGGGGCTAGCACAGATACGCAGTATTTT
TRBJ2-7 | 15 | TRBD2 | once | TRBV7-8 | CASSLGGGGAYEQYF | TGTGCCAGCAGCTTAGGCGGCGGGGGGGCCTATGAGCAGTACTTC
TRBJ2-2 | 14 | TRBD1 | - | TRBV7-9 | CASSGQANTGELFF | TGTGCCAGCAGCGGACAGGCGAACACCGGGGAGCTGTTTTTT
TRBJ1-1 | 16 | TRBD1 | - | TRBV11-2 | CASSPQTGVGNTEAFF | TGTGCCAGCAGCCCACAGACAGGGGTAGGGAACACTGAAGCTTTCTTT